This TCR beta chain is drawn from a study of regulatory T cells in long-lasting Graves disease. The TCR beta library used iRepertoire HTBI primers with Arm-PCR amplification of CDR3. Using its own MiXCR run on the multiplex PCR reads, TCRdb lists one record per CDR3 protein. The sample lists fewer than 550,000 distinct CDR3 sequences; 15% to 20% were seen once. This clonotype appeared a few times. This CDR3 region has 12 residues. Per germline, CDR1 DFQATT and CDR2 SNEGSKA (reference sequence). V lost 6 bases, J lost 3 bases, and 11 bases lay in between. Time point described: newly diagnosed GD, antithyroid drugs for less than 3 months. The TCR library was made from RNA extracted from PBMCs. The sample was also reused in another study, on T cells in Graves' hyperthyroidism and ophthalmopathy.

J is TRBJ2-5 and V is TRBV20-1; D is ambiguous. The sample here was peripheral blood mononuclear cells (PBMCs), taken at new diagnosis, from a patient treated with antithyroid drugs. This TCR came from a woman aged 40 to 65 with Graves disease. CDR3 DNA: TGCAGTGCCCTCGAGGATAAAGAGACCCAGTACTTC. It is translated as CSALEDKETQYF.